This entry lists 18 T cell receptor beta chains sequenced from one sample in a study of CD8 T cells in ankylosing spondylitis (dated by TCRdb to about 2017). Preparation of the library involved 5' RACE. The sequencer was an Illumina HiSeq 2500. TCRdb redid the processing of the public reads, applying fastp at Q25 and MiXCR, and retained in-frame beta chains. Every entry covers one CDR3 protein and lists the most common genes and DNA from its rows. The sample profile shows about 250,000 distinct CDR3 sequences; 10% of them were found once. The ten largest account for approximately 2.5% of the sample. Sequencing was done on a sample of blood, either unsorted or a sorted T cell fraction (not recorded which). The source is a male donor with ankylosing spondylitis or in good health (not recorded which).

This clonotype was seen many times. CDR3 loop: CASSLGVSVNEQFF. CDR3 sequence (DNA): TGTGCCAGCAGCTTAGGGGTTAGCGTAAATGAGCAGTTCTTC. The chain has TRBV11-2 and TRBJ2-1; D may be TRBD2 (5 bases). This CDR3 region has 14 residues. CDR1 SGHAT and CDR2 FQNNGV come from the germline V gene. Trimming shortened V by 1 base and J by 7 bases, and 11 bases separated the two germline ends.

The chain joins TRBV11-1 to TRBJ2-1; TRBD2 matches at 16 bases. Trimming at V came to 5 bases and at J to 0 bases, leaving 4 bases not matched to a gene. The germline CDR1 and CDR2 sequences are SGHAT and FQDESV (reference sequence). The CDR3 runs to 18 residues. DNA for the CDR3: TGTGCCAGCAGCAGGGGACTAGCGGGGGGGAGCTCCTACAATGAGCAGTTCTTC. The encoded protein is CASSRGLAGGSSYNEQFF. Together with reference TRBV11-1 and TRBJ2-1, the CDR3 gives the full variable domain: EAEVAQSPRYKITEKSQAVAFWCDPISGHATLYWYRQILGQGPELLVQFQDESVVDDSQLPKDRFSAERLKGVDSTLKIQPAELGDSAMYLCASSRGLAGGSSYNEQFFGPGTRLTVL.

The sample holds a few counts of this clonotype. The CDR3 nucleotides are TGTGCCAGCAGCGCAGGGACAGCAGACACCGGGGAGCTGTTTTTT. It codes for CASSAGTADTGELFF. V and J are TRBV3-1 and TRBJ2-2; 7 bases are a match to TRBD1. Germline V lookup: CDR1 LGHDT, CDR2 YNNKEL (reference sequence). The ends lost 5 bases at V and 3 bases at J; junction bases unmatched: 6. This CDR3 has 15 amino acids. Full variable domain (rest looked up from reference TRBV3-1 and TRBJ2-2): DTAVSQTPKYLVTQMGNDKSIKCEQNLGHDTMYWYKQDSKKFLKIMFSYNNKELIINETVPNRFSPKSPDKAHLNLHINSLELGDSAVYFCASSAGTADTGELFFGEGSRLTVL.

This clonotype was recorded many times. The rearrangement links TRBV24-1 to TRBJ2-2, with 10 bases lining up with TRBD1. V lost 4 bases and J lost 5; bases outside the gene matches: 3. The CDR3 sequence is 15 residues long. Germline V CDR1 and CDR2: KGHDR, SFDVKD. CDR3 sequence (DNA): TGTGCCACCAGTGACGGACAGGGGGAGACCGGGGAGCTGTTTTTT. Translating it yields CATSDGQGETGELFF.

Ten or more counts support this clonotype. The V call is TRBV12-3 or TRBV12-4, the J call TRBJ1-5; D unclear. V was cut by 3 bases and J by 4 bases, with 13 bases left in between. The CDR3 is 15 amino acids. The CDR3 DNA follows: TGTGCCAGCAGTTTTGAGGCAATGGGAAATCAGCCCCAGCATTTT. Translating gives CASSFEAMGNQPQHF.

In this sample, this clonotype turned up many times. The chain combines TRBV3-1 with TRBJ1-2, with 11 bases that match TRBD1. The CDR3 runs to 16 residues. CDR1 LGHDT and CDR2 YNNKEL come from the germline V gene (reference sequence). V lost 1 base, J lost 5 bases, and 6 bases stayed unmatched. The CDR3, as DNA: TGTGCCAGCAGCCAAGGCAGGGGACAGGGGGGATATGGCTACACCTTC. Its protein product is CASSQGRGQGGYGYTF.

This chain joins TRBV7-9 and TRBJ2-1; tentatively, D is TRBD1 (6 bases). The V gene's germline CDR1 is SEHNR and CDR2 FQNEAQ (reference sequence). Trimming stripped 6 bases from V and 8 bases from J, with 17 bases between. The CDR3 loop spans 14 amino acids. This CDR3 reads CASSQGQPGDEQFF. The CDR3 coding sequence is TGTGCCAGCAGTCAAGGACAGCCCGGGGATGAGCAGTTCTTC.

This clonotype appeared many times. V and J are TRBV15 and TRBJ2-1; perhaps TRBD2 as D (6 bases). The V end lost 3 bases, the J end lost 12 bases, and 12 bases lay between the germline ends. CDR3 length: 12 residues. The germline V gene encodes CDR1 LNHNV and CDR2 YYDKDF (reference sequence). CDR3: CATSRAGTSQFF. The DNA for the CDR3 is TGTGCCACCAGCAGGGCCGGGACTTCGCAGTTCTTC.

At least ten counts were recorded for this clonotype. The genes are TRBV4-2 and TRBJ2-5; 11 positions match TRBD2. The V gene end was trimmed by 4 bases and the J gene end by 3 bases; junction bases not matched to a gene: 4. The length of the CDR3 is 15 residues. CDR1 is LGHNA, CDR2 YNFKEQ, per germline. The CDR3 bases are TGTGCCAGCAGCCTCCTTAGCGGGGGGGAAGAGACCCAGTACTTC. Translation: CASSLLSGGEETQYF.

This clonotype has ten or more counts. The V call is TRBV21-1, the J call TRBJ1-2; the table gives TRBD1 as D, unverified against the DNA. TRBV21-1 is an annotated pseudogene. This CDR3 spans 18 amino acids. The CDR3 nucleotides are TGTGCCAGCAGCCCCCCCACAGACAGGGAAGGGAAAGGCTATGGCTACACCTTC. This gives the protein CASSPPTDREGKGYGYTF.

This clonotype was recorded at least ten times. A read error may produce the germline difference seen at one junction end. The chain joins TRBV6-1 to TRBJ2-1; TRBD2 matches 10 bases. Germline CDR1 MNHNS, CDR2 SASEGT. This CDR3 spans 15 amino acids. Here the CDR3 reads CASSKAGGVYNEQFF. CDR3 DNA: TGTGCCAGCAGTAAAGCGGGGGGGGTATACAATGAGCAGTTCTTC.

This clonotype was observed at least ten times. This chain connects TRBV30 to TRBJ2-1; D is possibly TRBD2 (6 bases). Trimming took off 7 bases at V and 8 bases at J, with 21 bases between the two ends. The CDR3 consists of 14 residues. Germline V gene data show CDR1 as GTSNPN and CDR2 as SVGIG (reference sequence). The CDR3 is CAFWSGRLADEQFF. DNA of the CDR3: TGTGCCTTCTGGAGTGGGCGGTTAGCGGATGAGCAGTTCTTC. Full variable domain (missing parts from reference TRBV30 and TRBJ2-1): SQTIHQWPATLVQPVGSPLSLECTVEGTSNPNLYWYRQAAGRGLQLLFYSVGIGQISSEVPQNLSASRPQDRQFILSSKKLLLSDSGFYLCAFWSGRLADEQFFGPGTRLTVL.

This clonotype appeared many times. V usage is TRBV29-1 and J usage is TRBJ2-3; D might be TRBD1 (5 bases). Trimming pared 4 bases from V and 2 bases from J, leaving 13 bases between. Germline V gene lookup returns CDR1 SQVTM and CDR2 ANQGSEA. The CDR3 length is 14 residues. The CDR3 coding sequence is TGCAGCGTTGTAAGTGGGGCCTTCACAGATACGCAGTATTTT. Residues: CSVVSGAFTDTQYF.

The chain employs TRBV7-9 and TRBJ1-1; no clear D. V gave up 3 bases and J gave up 3 bases, with 11 bases separating them. The CDR3 is 14 residues long. Germline assignment: CDR1 SEHNR and CDR2 FQNEAQ (reference sequence). The CDR3 is CASSFDPLDTEAFF. In DNA form, the CDR3 reads TGTGCCAGCAGCTTCGACCCCCTCGACACTGAAGCTTTCTTT.

This clonotype was seen at least ten times. In nucleotides, the CDR3 is TGCAGCGTTGGGACGGCCGGGACAGGGAAAGGCTATGGCTACACCTTC. It specifies CSVGTAGTGKGYGYTF. The J gene is TRBJ1-2, the V gene TRBV29-1; TRBD1 aligns across 9 bases. This CDR3 is built from 16 residues. Germline V lookup: CDR1 SQVTM, CDR2 ANQGSEA. With 4 bases clipped from V and 4 bases from J, the junction kept 13 bases outside the gene matches.

This clonotype was found many times. The chain carries TRBV5-4 and TRBJ2-5; TRBD1 matches at 7 bases. Germline V CDR1 and CDR2: SGHNT, YYREEE (reference sequence). This CDR3 contains 15 residues. The junction had 6 bases not matched to a gene; V was cut back by 2 bases and J by 2 bases. CDR3 bases: TGTGCCAGCAGCTTCCGGACAGGAGCTCAAGAGACCCAGTACTTC. Residues: CASSFRTGAQETQYF.

This clonotype was picked up many times. CDR3 nucleotides: TGTGCCAGCAGTTACCCCGGACAGGGGGCGCGGGCCTACAATGAGCAGTTCTTC. It encodes CASSYPGQGARAYNEQFF. The chain recombines TRBV6-2 or TRBV6-3 with TRBJ2-1; TRBD1 agrees at 11 bases. The CDR3 is made up of 18 amino acids. Germline CDR1 MNHEY, CDR2 SVGEGT. V lost 2 bases to trimming and J lost 2 bases; unmatched junction nucleotides: 8.

On this clonotype itself: A much more abundant neighbour one base away suggests this may be a read error. The J gene is TRBJ2-5, the V gene TRBV15; 7 nucleotides agree with TRBD2. Germline V CDR1 and CDR2: LNHNV, YYDKDF (reference sequence). This CDR3 has 15 residues. CDR3 protein: CAASTSLAVQETQYF. CDR3 nucleotide sequence: TGTGCCGCCAGCACTAGTCTAGCGGTCCAAGAGACCCAGTACTTC. The full variable domain, in which reference TRBV15 and TRBJ2-5 provide the parts outside the CDR3, is DAMVIQNPRYQVTQFGKPVTLSCSQTLNHNVMYWYQQKSSQAPKLLFHYYDKDFNNEADTPDNFQSRRPNTSFCFLDIRSPGLGDTAMYLCAASTSLAVQETQYFGPGTRLLVL.